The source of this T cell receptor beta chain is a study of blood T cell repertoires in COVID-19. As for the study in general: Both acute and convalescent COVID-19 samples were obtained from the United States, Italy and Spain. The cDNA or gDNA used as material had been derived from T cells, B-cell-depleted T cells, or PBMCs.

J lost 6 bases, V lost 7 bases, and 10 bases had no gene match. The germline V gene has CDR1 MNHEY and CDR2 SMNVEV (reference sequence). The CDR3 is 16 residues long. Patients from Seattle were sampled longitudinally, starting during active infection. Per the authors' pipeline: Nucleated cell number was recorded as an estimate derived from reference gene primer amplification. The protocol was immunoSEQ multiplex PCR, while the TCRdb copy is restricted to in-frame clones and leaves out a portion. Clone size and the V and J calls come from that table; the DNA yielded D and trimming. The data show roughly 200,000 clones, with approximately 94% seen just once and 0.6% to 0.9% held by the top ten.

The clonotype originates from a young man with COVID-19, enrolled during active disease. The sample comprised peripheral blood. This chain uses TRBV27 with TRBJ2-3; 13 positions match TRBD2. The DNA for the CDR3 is TGTGCCAGCACGACTAGCGGGGGGCCGGGTTCCGATACGCAGTATTTT. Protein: CASTTSGGPGSDTQYF.